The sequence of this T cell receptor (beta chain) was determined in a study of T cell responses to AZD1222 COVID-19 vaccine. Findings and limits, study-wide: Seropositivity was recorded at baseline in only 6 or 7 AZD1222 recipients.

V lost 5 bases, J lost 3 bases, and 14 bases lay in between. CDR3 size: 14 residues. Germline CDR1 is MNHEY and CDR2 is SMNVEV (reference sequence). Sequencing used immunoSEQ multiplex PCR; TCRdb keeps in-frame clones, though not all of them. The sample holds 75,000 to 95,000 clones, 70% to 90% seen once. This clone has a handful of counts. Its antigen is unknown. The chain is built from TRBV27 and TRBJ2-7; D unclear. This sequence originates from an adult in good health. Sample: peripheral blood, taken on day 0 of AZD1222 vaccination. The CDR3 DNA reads TGTGCCAGCAGTCGCTCCGGACGAATCTACGAGCAGTACTTC. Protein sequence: CASSRSGRIYEQYF.